These 28 T cell receptor beta chains were all obtained from the same sample, sequenced in a study of cytomegalovirus exposure and HLA in healthy donors. PCR involved 60 Vbeta and 13 Jbeta primers. Using immunoSEQ multiplex PCR, the repertoire was profiled, and TCRdb retains in-frame clones only, with some absent. The table includes about 150,000 clones, roughly 72% detected once. The specimen was PBMCs. The receptors come from a man in his thirties or forties in good health and CMV-seronegative.

The CDR3 DNA reads TGTGCCAGCAGCCGCCGGGGACTCACAGATACGCAGTATTTT. Protein sequence: CASSRRGLTDTQYF. The V and J genes are TRBV7-9 and TRBJ2-3; TRBD2 is a possible D gene (6 bases). CDR3 length equals 14 residues. Germline values: CDR1 SEHNR, CDR2 FQNEAQ (reference sequence). Between the trimmed V and J ends, which lost 5 bases and 2 bases, there was a span of 11 bases.

The chain couples TRBV7-6 to TRBJ2-1; a weak D match, TRBD2 (7 bases). Germline V gene lookup returns CDR1 SGHVS and CDR2 FNYEAQ. Trimming took 6 bases from V and 5 from J, leaving 11 bases between them. CDR3 length equals 13 residues. CDR3 in amino acids: CASRRGPDNEQFF. CDR3 sequence (DNA): TGTGCCAGCAGGCGGGGGCCTGACAATGAGCAGTTCTTC.

V and J are TRBV6-1 and TRBJ1-3, with TRBD1 identical over 7 bases. Germline lookup yields CDR1 MNHNS and CDR2 SASEGT. The V segment lost 1 base and the J segment 1 base; nucleotides outside the gene matches: 4. This CDR3 comprises 16 residues. This CDR3 reads CASSEGTGQSGNTIYF. Here the CDR3 DNA reads TGTGCCAGCAGTGAAGGGACAGGCCAATCTGGAAACACCATATATTTT.

This clone was seen only a few times. This chain joins TRBV6-6 and TRBJ1-2; 7 bases are shared with TRBD1. V trimming: 8 bases; J trimming: 2 bases; junction bases outside the gene matches: 2. There are 12 residues in the CDR3. CDR1 is MNHNY, CDR2 SVGAGI, per germline (reference sequence). The CDR3 here is CASWDSNYGYTF. DNA of the CDR3: TGTGCCAGCTGGGACAGCAACTATGGCTACACCTTC.

In its sample, this clone was seen a few times. This chain uses TRBV13 with TRBJ2-2; 8 bases line up with TRBD1. The germline gives CDR1 PRHDT, CDR2 FYEKMQ (reference sequence). After removal of 4 bases from V and 4 bases from J, the junction contained 5 bases not matched to a gene. The CDR3 extends over 15 amino acids. Written as DNA, the CDR3 is TGTGCCAGCAGCTCCGGACAGGGTATCACCGGGGAGCTGTTTTTT. Its translation: CASSSGQGITGELFF.

This sequence joins TRBV6-6 and TRBJ1-1; TRBD1 agrees at 8 bases. CDR3 length: 16 residues. Germline loops: CDR1 MNHNY, CDR2 SVGAGI (reference sequence). J gave up 7 bases and V 2 bases, and 12 bases lay outside the gene matches. The CDR3 sequence: CASSYRAGGLPSEAFF. In DNA, the CDR3 is TGTGCCAGCAGTTACCGGGCAGGGGGCCTGCCTAGTGAAGCTTTCTTT.

This chain links TRBV7-8 with TRBJ1-3; no reliable D call. Germline CDR1 reads SGHVS; CDR2 reads FQNEAQ. The CDR3 totals 13 residues. V gave up 2 bases and J gave up 2 bases, with 4 bases separating them. DNA for the CDR3: TGTGCCAGCAGCTTATACACTGGAAACACCATATATTTT. It is translated as CASSLYTGNTIYF.

Points on this clone: One end of the junction is discordant with germline, which a read error may explain. J is TRBJ2-7 and V is TRBV7-7, with D possibly being TRBD2 (5 bases). CDR3 length: 15 residues. The germline V gene has CDR1 SSHAT and CDR2 FNYEAQ (reference sequence). Written as DNA, the CDR3 is TGTGCTAGCAGCTTAGGTGACGGGGACTCCTACGAGCAGTACTTC. Translation gives CASSLGDGDSYEQYF.

J is TRBJ2-7 and V is TRBV4-3; a possible D gene is TRBD1 (6 bases). The germline V gene has CDR1 LGHNA and CDR2 YSLEER. The CDR3 loop spans 14 amino acids. V lost 4 bases to trimming and J lost 3 bases, with 13 bases between them. CDR3 DNA sequence: TGCGCCAGCAGCCGGGACACCAATGGCTACGAGCAGTACTTC. It is translated as CASSRDTNGYEQYF.

Concerning this clone itself: The junction shows a germline mismatch at one end, possibly a read error. The chain uses TRBV18 and TRBJ2-6, with D tentatively TRBD2 (6 bases). Germline CDR1 and CDR2: KGHSH and LQKENI. The CDR3 runs to 15 residues. CDR3: CAGSPREAGANVLTF. The CDR3 nucleotides are TGTGCCGGCTCACCTAGGGAGGCTGGGGCCAACGTCCTGACTTTC. The complete variable domain, with remaining parts taken from reference TRBV18 and TRBJ2-6, reads NAGVMQNPRHLVRRRGQEARLRCSPMKGHSHVYWYRQLPEEGLKFMVYLQKENIIDESGMPKERFSAEFPKEGPSILRIQQVVRGDSAAYFCAGSPREAGANVLTFGAGSRLTVL.

The chain links TRBV28 to TRBJ1-6; 7 nucleotides align to TRBD1. Germline CDR1 reads MDHEN; CDR2 reads SYDVKM. Unmatched junction bases numbered 2, after V lost 6 bases and J lost 6 bases. CDR3 length: 13 amino acids. CDR3: CASRTGSNSPLHF. The CDR3 DNA sequence: TGTGCCAGCAGGACAGGGAGTAATTCACCCCTCCACTTT.

The chain uses TRBV18 and TRBJ1-3, with D unresolved. The V and J ends lost 0 bases and 3 bases respectively, with 12 bases between them. Looked up from germline, CDR1 is KGHSH and CDR2 is LQKENI. The CDR3 length is 16 residues. The DNA for the CDR3 is TGTGCCAGCTCACCACCGGGCCAGAGGGATGGAAACACCATATATTTT. This encodes CASSPPGQRDGNTIYF.

The chain recombines TRBV2 with TRBJ2-3, with D unresolved. V was shortened by 2 bases and J by 2 bases, with 5 bases between the two germline ends. Looked up from germline, CDR1 is SNHLY and CDR2 is FYNNEI. This CDR3 has 13 amino acids. The DNA for the CDR3 is TGTGCCAGCAGTGAATCCTACACAGATACGCAGTATTTT. Residues: CASSESYTDTQYF.

The CDR3 nucleotides read TGTGCCAGCAGCCCGAGTGGACAGGGGGCTAACTATGGCTACACCTTC. This codes for CASSPSGQGANYGYTF. The V and J genes are TRBV7-9 and TRBJ1-2; 10 bases agree with TRBD1. Germline V CDR1 and CDR2: SEHNR, FQNEAQ (reference sequence). V shed 5 bases, J shed 0 bases, and the junction held 6 bases outside the gene matches. This CDR3 comprises 16 residues.

V usage is TRBV7-2 and J usage is TRBJ2-7; D is ambiguous. Germline CDR1 and CDR2: SGHTA and FQGNSA. Between the trimmed V and J ends, which lost 2 bases and 3 bases, there was a span of 8 bases. The CDR3 consists of 13 residues. For the CDR3, the DNA is TGTGCCAGCAGCTTAAACAGCCACTACGAGCAGTACTTC. Protein product: CASSLNSHYEQYF.

The rearrangement joins TRBV10-3 to TRBJ2-7; possibly TRBD1 for D (5 bases). Germline CDR1 reads ENHRY; CDR2 reads SYGVKD. CDR3 size: 12 residues. V lost 6 bases to trimming and J lost 3 bases, with 9 bases between them. The CDR3 DNA is TGTGCCATCAGCTTTACAGGCTACGAGCAGTACTTC. It is translated as CAISFTGYEQYF.

The chain has TRBV5-1 and TRBJ2-2; D is possibly TRBD1 (6 bases). Per the germline V gene, CDR1 is SGHRS and CDR2 is YFSETQ. Trimming removed 3 bases from V and 6 bases from J, with 12 bases in between. The CDR3 covers 14 residues. This chain's CDR3 is CASSYTGWAGELFF. CDR3 DNA sequence: TGCGCCAGCAGCTATACAGGGTGGGCCGGGGAGCTGTTTTTT.

The chain couples TRBV6-1 to TRBJ2-5; 7 bases align to TRBD1. The germline gives CDR1 MNHNS, CDR2 SASEGT. The CDR3 length is 14 residues. Trimming at V came to 2 bases and at J to 7 bases, leaving 7 bases not matched to a gene. The CDR3 DNA is TGTGCCAGCAGTGAATACAGGGGACCCGCGACCCAGTACTTC. Its protein product is CASSEYRGPATQYF.

The chain uses TRBV6-1 and TRBJ2-5; D not certain. The length of the CDR3 is 11 residues. The germline CDR1 and CDR2 sequences are MNHNS and SASEGT. The germline V and J ends were trimmed by 5 bases and 4 bases, with 5 bases remaining between them. In nucleotides, the CDR3 is TGTGCCAGCAGTTCTCTAGAGACCCAGTACTTC. Protein product: CASSSLETQYF.

This clone was observed a handful of times. V and J are TRBV30 and TRBJ1-2; D is perhaps TRBD1 (5 bases). CDR3 length equals 14 residues. V lost 0 bases to trimming and J lost 9 bases, with 17 bases between them. CDR1 GTSNPN and CDR2 SVGIG come from the germline V gene (reference sequence). The chain's CDR3 is CAWSVPRQGGSYTF. The CDR3 DNA reads TGTGCCTGGAGTGTACCCCGGCAGGGTGGCAGCTACACCTTC.

The rearrangement links TRBV7-9 to TRBJ2-7; 7 bases align to TRBD1. J gave up 0 bases and V 5 bases, and 10 bases lay outside the gene matches. Germline V gene data show CDR1 as SEHNR and CDR2 as FQNEAQ (reference sequence). There are 16 residues in the CDR3. The CDR3 DNA reads TGTGCCAGCAGCCAAGTCGGACAGGACCGCTCCTACGAGCAGTACTTC. Translation gives CASSQVGQDRSYEQYF.

This clone was observed a handful of times. The chain's CDR3 is CASSQDSGGAGELFF. DNA for the CDR3: TGTGCCAGCAGCCAAGATAGCGGGGGGGCCGGGGAGCTGTTTTTT. The chain employs TRBV4-2 and TRBJ2-2; the match to TRBD2 covers 11 bases. The J segment lost 6 bases and the V segment lost 0 bases, leaving 0 bases of the junction unmatched. Germline V gene lookup returns CDR1 LGHNA and CDR2 YNFKEQ. The CDR3 covers 15 residues.

The chain carries TRBV6-5 and TRBJ1-5; D is uncertain. Trimming removed 2 bases at V and 5 bases at J, with 7 bases between. The CDR3 runs 13 residues. Germline V gives CDR1 MNHEY, CDR2 SVGAGI. For the CDR3, the DNA is TGTGCCAGCAGTTACGAACGGGATCAGCCCCAGCATTTT. Its translation: CASSYERDQPQHF.

The sample holds one count of this clone. This sequence joins TRBV7-2 and TRBJ1-5; TRBD1 matches at 7 bases. The CDR3 extends over 15 amino acids. From germline, CDR1 is SGHTA and CDR2 FQGNSA. J was trimmed by 1 base and V by 3 bases; bases with no gene match: 3. For the CDR3, the DNA is TGTGCCAGCAGCTTCCAGACAGGGAGCAATCAGCCCCAGCATTTT. Encoded protein: CASSFQTGSNQPQHF.

This chain connects TRBV19 to TRBJ1-5; 7 bases are a match to TRBD1. Germline loops: CDR1 LNHDA, CDR2 SQIVND (reference sequence). The CDR3 length is 15 residues. V lost 3 bases, J lost 2 bases, and 4 bases stayed unmatched. The DNA for the CDR3 is TGTGCCAGTAGTATTAGTACAGGGGGCAATCAGCCCCAGCATTTT. This encodes CASSISTGGNQPQHF.

This clone was seen only a few times. At the DNA level, this CDR3 is encoded by other sequences in the same sample as well. The V call is TRBV28, the J call TRBJ2-1, with D unclear. The CDR3 contains 12 residues. The germline CDR1 and CDR2 sequences are MDHEN and SYDVKM. Trimming took 3 bases from V and 7 from J, leaving 7 bases between them. The CDR3 here is CASSFYSNEQFF. The DNA for the CDR3 is TGTGCCAGCAGTTTCTACTCTAATGAGCAGTTCTTC.

The chain employs TRBV6-6 and TRBJ2-7; the D gene is possibly TRBD2 (5 bases). CDR1 MNHNY and CDR2 SVGAGI come from the germline V gene (reference sequence). This CDR3 has 14 residues. Trimming took 6 bases from V and 6 from J, leaving 18 bases between them. CDR3 DNA sequence: TGTGCCAGCAGCCCGGGATCCAGGACCGGCGAGCAGTACTTC. Amino acid sequence: CASSPGSRTGEQYF.

The chain joins TRBV11-2 to TRBJ2-1, with D unresolved. CDR1 and CDR2 from the germline V gene are SGHAT and FQNNGV. Deletions cut 1 base from V and 10 bases from J, with 5 bases between. The CDR3 contains 11 residues. The CDR3 DNA is TGTGCCAGCAGCTTAGGCCGGGAGCAGTTCTTC. Its protein is CASSLGREQFF. The full variable domain, with the rest looked up from reference TRBV11-2 and TRBJ2-1, is EAGVAQSPRYKIIEKRQSVAFWCNPISGHATLYWYQQILGQGPKLLIQFQNNGVVDDSQLPKDRFSAERLKGVDSTLKIQPAKLEDSAVYLCASSLGREQFFGPGTRLTVL.